A selection of T cell receptor beta chains follows, all from one sample in a study of blood T cell repertoires in COVID-19. Using immunoSEQ multiplex PCR, the repertoire was profiled, and TCRdb retains in-frame clones only, with some absent. This sample has 350,000 to 400,000 clones, with 89% found just once. The material sequenced was peripheral blood. All receptors derive from a woman aged 25 to 39 with COVID-19, enrolled during active disease. Both conserved end residues are part of each CDR3. Each record gives: D gene, clone size, J gene, V gene, CDR3 DNA, CDR3 protein. The D gene is left open where the match is weak. Size is omitted from some rows. Given values are once, few, many or a class for expanded clones.

D: -; size: -; J: TRBJ1-5; V: TRBV5-6; DNA: TGTGCCAGCAGCCGGAGGACGGATACTAATCAGCCCCAGCATTTT; CDR3: CASSRRTDTNQPQHF
D: -; size: once; J: TRBJ2-3; V: TRBV5-5; DNA: TGTGCCAGCAGCTTGCGAGGGGGCGGGGACCTTACTAGCACAGATACGCAGTATTTT; CDR3: CASSLRGGGDLTSTDTQYF
D: TRBD2; size: -; J: TRBJ2-1; V: TRBV2; DNA: TGTGCCAGCTCCCGGGTACTAGCGGGAGACAATGAGCAGTTCTTC; CDR3: CASSRVLAGDNEQFF
D: TRBD2; size: -; J: TRBJ2-3; V: TRBV5-1; DNA: TGCGCCAGCAGCTTGGTTGGCGGGAGGGCCGGTGTTGTGCATACGCAGTATTTT; CDR3: CASSLVGGRAGVVHTQYF
D: TRBD1; size: -; J: TRBJ1-3; V: TRBV11-2; DNA: TGTGCCAGCAGCTTTGCGACAGGGTCACCCCGGAGTAACACCATATATTTT; CDR3: CASSFATGSPRSNTIYF
D: TRBD1; size: -; J: TRBJ1-4; V: TRBV5-1; DNA: TGCGCCAGCAGCTTGGGAGGACAGGGGAATGAAAAACTGTTTTTT; CDR3: CASSLGGQGNEKLFF
D: -; size: -; J: TRBJ1-1; V: TRBV28; DNA: TGTGCCATACTTGACAGGAACACTGAAGCTTTCTTT; CDR3: CAILDRNTEAFF
D: -; size: -; J: TRBJ1-5; V: TRBV28; DNA: TGTGCCAGTAGAGGGGGAATGGTTCAGCCCCAGCATTTT; CDR3: CASRGGMVQPQHF
D: -; size: -; J: TRBJ2-7; V: TRBV28; DNA: TGTGCCAGCAGGAGGGACTTAGCCTACGAGCAGTACTTC; CDR3: CASRRDLAYEQYF
D: -; size: -; J: TRBJ2-2; V: TRBV10-3; DNA: TGTGCCATCGGGAGAGGGGGCGGGGACACCGGGGAGCTGTTTTTT; CDR3: CAIGRGGGDTGELFF
D: -; size: -; J: TRBJ2-2; V: TRBV9; DNA: TGTGCCAGCAGCGTAGGGGGAGCTCCCGGGGAGCTGTTTTTT; CDR3: CASSVGGAPGELFF
D: TRBD1; size: once; J: TRBJ1-2; V: TRBV28; DNA: TGTGCCAGCAGTTCTAACAGGGGCTGGGACTATGGCTACACCTTC; CDR3: CASSSNRGWDYGYTF
D: TRBD1; size: once; J: TRBJ1-4; V: TRBV4-3; DNA: TGCGCCAGCAGCCAAGGGCGGGACAGGGATGAAAAACTGTTTTTT; CDR3: CASSQGRDRDEKLFF
D: -; size: -; J: TRBJ2-5; V: TRBV4-3; DNA: TGCGCCAGCAGCCAGGGGGGGCGCTACCAAGAGACCCAGTACTTC; CDR3: CASSQGGRYQETQYF
D: -; size: -; J: TRBJ1-1; V: TRBV5-5; DNA: TGTGCCAGCAGCTTGGCGGGACACCTTAAAGGAAACACTGAAGCTTTCTTT; CDR3: CASSLAGHLKGNTEAFF
D: -; size: -; J: TRBJ2-7; V: TRBV10-3; DNA: TGTGCCACTCTGAACAGGGAGGGAGCCTACGAGCAGTACTTC; CDR3: CATLNREGAYEQYF
D: TRBD1; size: -; J: TRBJ1-1; V: TRBV10-3; DNA: TGTGCCATCAGTCACGGGACAGAGAACACTGAAGCTTTCTTT; CDR3: CAISHGTENTEAFF
D: TRBD2; size: -; J: TRBJ2-5; V: TRBV28; DNA: TGTGCCAGCAGTTTGTTTCGCGGGGGAAATTGGGAGACCCAGTACTTC; CDR3: CASSLFRGGNWETQYF
D: TRBD1; size: -; J: TRBJ2-1; V: TRBV23-1; DNA: TGCGCCAGCAGCCTAGACAGGGGGGTATCTTACAATGAGCAGTTCTTC; CDR3: CASSLDRGVSYNEQFF
D: TRBD1; size: -; J: TRBJ1-4; V: TRBV5-1; DNA: TGCGCCAGCAGCTTTGGGTATGAACAGGGGGCAAGTGAAAAACTGTTTTTT; CDR3: CASSFGYEQGASEKLFF
D: -; size: -; J: TRBJ1-2; V: TRBV6-5; DNA: TGTGCCAGCAGTTACTCCGCGGAGTATGGCTACACCTTC; CDR3: CASSYSAEYGYTF
D: TRBD2; size: -; J: TRBJ2-1; V: TRBV11-2; DNA: TGTGCCAGCAGCCTTAGCGGGATAGCGGGCAATGAGCAGTTCTTC; CDR3: CASSLSGIAGNEQFF
D: -; size: -; J: TRBJ1-3; V: TRBV18; DNA: TGTGCCAGCTCACCACCAACGGGGGAAGGAAACACCATATATTTT; CDR3: CASSPPTGEGNTIYF
D: -; size: -; J: TRBJ2-3; V: TRBV21-1; DNA: TGTGCCAGCAGCACTACCCCACCCCCCGGACAGGGCCCCACAGATACGCAGTATTTT; CDR3: CASSTTPPPGQGPTDTQYF
D: TRBD1; size: -; J: TRBJ2-3; V: TRBV10-2; DNA: TGCGCCAGCAGGGGGGACAGGTGGAAATCCACAGATACGCAGTATTTT; CDR3: CASRGDRWKSTDTQYF
D: -; size: -; J: TRBJ1-5; V: TRBV28; DNA: TGTGCCAGCAGTTCTACAGGGTTGGGCAATCAGCCCCAGCATTTT; CDR3: CASSSTGLGNQPQHF